These 19 T cell receptor beta chains were all obtained from the same sample, sequenced in a study of blood T cell repertoires in COVID-19. Only in-frame clones appear in the TCRdb table, and some are missing; sequencing was by immunoSEQ multiplex PCR. The sample consists of a few hundred thousand clones, roughly 87% of them appearing once. Material for sequencing was PBMCs or T cells enriched from blood (not recorded which). The receptors stem from a man in his thirties or forties in a cohort exposed to, infected with or recovered from COVID-19 (not recorded which).

In this sample, this clone turned up once. The chain couples TRBV5-1 to TRBJ1-2; a possible D gene is TRBD1 (6 bases). This CDR3 is 13 amino acids long. The germline V and J ends were trimmed by 4 bases and 5 bases, with 12 bases remaining between them. Germline V lookup: CDR1 SGHRS, CDR2 YFSETQ. The CDR3 DNA sequence: TGCGCCAGCAGCCCGGGGGGCGGGTATGGCTACACCTTC. Translation gives CASSPGGGYGYTF.

V and J are TRBV27 and TRBJ1-4, with unresolved D. V was shortened by 3 bases and J by 0 bases, with 23 bases between the two germline ends. The CDR3 is made up of 20 amino acids. Germline-derived CDR1 and CDR2 are MNHEY and SMNVEV (reference sequence). In nucleotides, the CDR3 is TGTGCCAGCAGTTTTAACCCGGCCGTACTAGGTCCCTCAACTAATGAAAAACTGTTTTTT. It codes for CASSFNPAVLGPSTNEKLFF. Full variable domain (outside the CDR3, taken from reference TRBV27 and TRBJ1-4): EAQVTQNPRYLITVTGKKLTVTCSQNMNHEYMSWYRQDPGLGLRQIYYSMNVEVTDKGDVPEGYKVSRKEKRNFPLILESPSPNQTSLYFCASSFNPAVLGPSTNEKLFFGSGTQLSVL.

The gene calls are TRBV5-1 and TRBJ2-7; D possibly corresponds to TRBD2 (5 bases). V was shortened by 4 bases and J by 4 bases, with 15 bases between the two germline ends. CDR3 length: 14 residues. Germline CDR1 SGHRS, CDR2 YFSETQ. CDR3 coding DNA: TGCGCCAGCAGCCGGGTGAGGGAATCTTACGAGCAGTACTTC. Its translation: CASSRVRESYEQYF.

This clone was observed once. This sequence joins TRBV4-1 and TRBJ2-5; D perhaps matches TRBD1 (6 bases). V shed 5 bases and J shed 1 base, with 14 bases lying between them. Germline CDR1 is MGHRA and CDR2 is YSYEKL. The CDR3 totals 15 residues. The CDR3, as DNA: TGCGCCAGCAGCACCCTCACAGGGACCCAAGAGACCCAGTACTTC. Amino acids: CASSTLTGTQETQYF.

The chain recombines TRBV6-1 with TRBJ1-1, with D unresolved. Per the germline V gene, CDR1 is MNHNS and CDR2 is SASEGT. Trimming left V 2 bases short and J 2 bases short, with 9 bases between. The CDR3 is 14 residues long. The CDR3 sequence: CASSELVRNTEAFF. The CDR3, as DNA: TGTGCCAGCAGTGAACTGGTTAGAAACACTGAAGCTTTCTTT.

The count of this clone is one. The J gene is TRBJ2-7, the V gene TRBV7-9; the match to TRBD2 covers 10 bases. The CDR3 is made up of 17 amino acids. Trimming cost V 5 bases and J 0 bases; bases outside gene matches: 10. Germline V CDR1 and CDR2: SEHNR, FQNEAQ (reference sequence). The CDR3 sequence is CASSPLAGASPSYEQYF. In nucleotides, the CDR3 is TGTGCCAGCAGCCCCCTAGCGGGAGCCTCCCCCTCCTACGAGCAGTACTTC.

The DNA of the CDR3 is TGTGCCAGCAGCCAGAATAGCGGGCTCAATGAGCAGTTCTTC. It codes for CASSQNSGLNEQFF. The rearrangement links TRBV3-1 (or the pseudogene TRBV3-2) to TRBJ2-1; TRBD2 matches at 7 bases. Germline V lookup: CDR1 LGHDT, CDR2 YNNKEL (reference sequence). This CDR3 is built from 14 residues. V lost 3 bases to trimming and J lost 6 bases; unmatched junction nucleotides: 5.

The chain uses TRBV25-1 and TRBJ1-4; D possibly corresponds to TRBD1 (5 bases). Germline loops: CDR1 MGHDK, CDR2 SYGVNS. The CDR3 is 14 amino acids. V dropped 4 bases and J dropped 10 bases, with 16 bases sitting between them. DNA for the CDR3: TGTGCCAGCAGTGGAGCAGGGTATACCGTAAAACTGTTTTTT. This sequence encodes CASSGAGYTVKLFF.

The CDR3 protein is CASSLVWETGEQYF. The CDR3 nucleotides read TGTGCCAGCAGCTTGGTCTGGGAGACGGGCGAGCAGTACTTC. The V gene is TRBV5-8, the J gene TRBJ2-7; maybe TRBD2 (5 bases). The CDR3 extends over 14 amino acids. Looked up from germline, CDR1 is SGHTS and CDR2 is YDEGEE. Trimming stripped 0 bases from V and 6 bases from J, with 13 bases between.

V usage is TRBV11-2 and J usage is TRBJ1-1, with D hard to call. Germline lookup yields CDR1 SGHAT and CDR2 FQNNGV. V lost 4 bases and J lost 3, with 12 bases in between. This CDR3 is 14 amino acids long. CDR3 DNA sequence: TGTGCCAGCAGCTCGGAGAAGGTCCACACTGAAGCTTTCTTT. Amino acids: CASSSEKVHTEAFF.

The genes are TRBV10-3 and TRBJ1-5; D not certain. The V end was cut by 3 bases, the J end by 9 bases, with 9 bases between. CDR1 ENHRY and CDR2 SYGVKD come from the germline V gene. The CDR3 spans 12 residues. CDR3 in DNA: TGTGCCATCAGTGATCAACGAGGGCCCCAGCATTTT. Translating it yields CAISDQRGPQHF.

This clone appeared a few times. The V gene is TRBV7-3, the J gene TRBJ2-7; tentatively, D is TRBD1 (6 bases). The CDR3 is 13 residues long. The V gene lost 7 bases and the J gene lost 4 bases, with 14 bases spanning the gap. CDR1 and CDR2 (germline): SGHTA, FQGTGA. Here the CDR3 reads CASTWAGEYEQYF. The CDR3 DNA is TGTGCCAGCACCTGGGCAGGGGAGTACGAGCAGTACTTC.

V and J are TRBV7-2 and TRBJ2-5; 7 bases agree with TRBD2. Trimming cost V 2 bases and J 1 base; bases outside gene matches: 13. Germline lookup yields CDR1 SGHTA and CDR2 FQGNSA. The CDR3 has 18 residues. CDR3 sequence (DNA): TGTGCCAGCAGCTTACTGACAGTAACTAGCGCCTTCCAAGAGACCCAGTACTTC. It codes for CASSLLTVTSAFQETQYF. Filled out from reference TRBV7-2 and TRBJ2-5, the complete variable domain reads GAGVSQSPSNKVTEKGKDVELRCDPISGHTALYWYRQSLGQGLEFLIYFQGNSAPDKSGLPSDRFSAERTGGSVSTLTIQRTQQEDSAVYLCASSLLTVTSAFQETQYFGPGTRLLVL.

V gene TRBV5-6 combines with J gene TRBJ1-5, with TRBD1 matching over 7 bases. V trimming: 0 bases; J trimming: 9 bases; junction bases outside the gene matches: 9. The CDR3 has 15 amino acids. Germline V gene sequence: CDR1 SGHDT, CDR2 YYEEEE. The CDR3 here is CASSLGQGFARPQHF. The CDR3 DNA sequence: TGTGCCAGCAGCTTGGGACAGGGATTTGCTCGGCCCCAGCATTTT.

This clone was detected once. The V gene is TRBV2, the J gene TRBJ2-3; TRBD1 might be the D (5 bases). V lost 8 bases and J lost 3, with 12 bases in between. The CDR3 spans 13 residues. The germline CDR1 and CDR2 sequences are SNHLY and FYNNEI. This CDR3 is CASAGKWTDTQYF. The CDR3 DNA sequence: TGTGCCAGCGCAGGGAAGTGGACAGATACGCAGTATTTT.

The gene calls are TRBV28 and TRBJ1-2; possible D gene TRBD1, 5 bases. The V end was cut by 5 bases, the J end by 2 bases, with 15 bases between. This CDR3 spans 15 amino acids. Germline CDR1 reads MDHEN; CDR2 reads SYDVKM. CDR3 DNA sequence: TGTGCCAGCAGTCGGAATTTGGGGCCCAACTATGGCTACACCTTC. Translating gives CASSRNLGPNYGYTF.

The J gene is TRBJ1-5, the V gene TRBV19; no firm D call. From germline, CDR1 is LNHDA and CDR2 SQIVND (reference sequence). Deletions cut 3 bases from V and 4 bases from J, with 7 bases between. There are 13 residues in the CDR3. The chain's CDR3 is CASSITRNQPQHF. As DNA, the CDR3 is TGTGCCAGTAGTATTACGCGGAATCAGCCCCAGCATTTT.

In regard to this clone: This may come from a read error, since a much larger clone is one base off. The chain couples TRBV10-1 to TRBJ1-2; 10 nucleotides agree with TRBD1. The CDR3 totals 13 residues. After removal of 6 bases from V and 5 bases from J, the junction contained 3 bases not matched to a gene. Germline CDR1 reads WNHNN; CDR2 reads SYGVQD (reference sequence). The CDR3 loop reads CASSLGQGYGYTF. CDR3 nucleotides: TGCGCCAGCAGCTTGGGACAGGGGTATGGCTACACCTTC.

The rearrangement links TRBV5-1 to TRBJ2-1, with 13 bases that match TRBD2. CDR1 is SGHRS and CDR2 is YFSETQ in the germline V gene. The V gene end was trimmed by 2 bases and the J gene end by 6 bases; junction bases not matched to a gene: 2. The CDR3 is 15 residues long. The CDR3, as DNA: TGCGCCAGCAGCTTCACTAGCGGGAGGGCCAATGAGCAGTTCTTC. Amino acid sequence: CASSFTSGRANEQFF.